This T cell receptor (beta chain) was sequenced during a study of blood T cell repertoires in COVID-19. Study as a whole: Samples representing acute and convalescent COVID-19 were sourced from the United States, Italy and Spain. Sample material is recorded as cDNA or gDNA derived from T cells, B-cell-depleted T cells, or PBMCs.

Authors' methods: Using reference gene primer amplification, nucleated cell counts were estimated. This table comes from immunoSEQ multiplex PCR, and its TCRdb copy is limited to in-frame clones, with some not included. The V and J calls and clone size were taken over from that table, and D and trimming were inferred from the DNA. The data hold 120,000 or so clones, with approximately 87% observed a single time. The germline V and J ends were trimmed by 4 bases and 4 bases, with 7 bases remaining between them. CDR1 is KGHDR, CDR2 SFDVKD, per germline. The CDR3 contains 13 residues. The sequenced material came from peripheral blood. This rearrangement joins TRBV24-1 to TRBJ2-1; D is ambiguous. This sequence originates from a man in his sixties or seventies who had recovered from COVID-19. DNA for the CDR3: TGTGCCACCAGTGACTCCAGTTACAATGAGCAGTTCTTC. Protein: CATSDSSYNEQFF.